Listed here is a single T cell receptor beta chain. The target antigen is unknown. These data belong to a study of glioma-infiltrating T cells. Findings and caveats of the study: Tissue and blood shared very few CDR3 sequences. Tissue-blood divergence was below expectation in non-neoplastic patients, above in gliomas.

The iRepertoire nested amplicon-rescue multiplex PCR amplified TCR alpha and beta CDR3s from RNA. For one-step reverse transcription and amplification, 100-400 ng of tissue mRNA or PBMC total RNA was used. Each CDR3 protein is one row after TCRdb ran MiXCR on the multiplex PCR reads. The table includes tens of thousands of distinct CDR3 sequences, 35% to 45% detected once. Germline CDR1 reads SGHTA; CDR2 reads FQGNSA. V lost 2 bases and J lost 4, with 14 bases in between. The CDR3 covers 15 residues. The chain is built from TRBV7-2 and TRBJ1-1; D gene unclear. Sequencing was done on a sample of glioma tissue, nonneoplastic brain tissue, or PBMCs (not recorded which). This receptor was taken from a human donor with low-grade glioma or glioblastoma, undergoing nonglioma brain surgery, or in good health (not recorded which). The CDR3 DNA sequence: TGTGCCAGCAGCTTAATACGGGGAATGAGCACTGAAGCTTTCTTT. Protein product: CASSLIRGMSTEAFF.